This T cell receptor beta chain was recovered during a study of T cell responses to AZD1222 COVID-19 vaccine. Study-wide background: Pooled together were second doses at about 4 or about 12 weeks. Whole-study findings and limits: Spike-specific TCR breadth and depth rose after two AZD1222 doses.

Details on this clone: Its cognate antigen is unknown.

Method: immunoSEQ multiplex PCR; TCRdb's copy keeps in-frame clones and lacks some. The sample includes 140,000 or so clones, approximately 90% of them seen just once. Unmatched junction bases numbered 1, after V lost 5 bases and J lost 7 bases. Germline CDR1 and CDR2: LGHDT and YNNKEL (reference sequence). This CDR3 contains 13 residues. The chain carries TRBV3-1 (or the pseudogene TRBV3-2) and TRBJ1-6; 8 bases agree with TRBD1. This TCR came from an adult in good health. The starting material was peripheral blood, obtained on day 0 of AZD1222 vaccination. CDR3: CASSRTGNSPLHF. The CDR3, as DNA: TGTGCCAGCAGCAGGACAGGGAATTCACCCCTCCACTTT.